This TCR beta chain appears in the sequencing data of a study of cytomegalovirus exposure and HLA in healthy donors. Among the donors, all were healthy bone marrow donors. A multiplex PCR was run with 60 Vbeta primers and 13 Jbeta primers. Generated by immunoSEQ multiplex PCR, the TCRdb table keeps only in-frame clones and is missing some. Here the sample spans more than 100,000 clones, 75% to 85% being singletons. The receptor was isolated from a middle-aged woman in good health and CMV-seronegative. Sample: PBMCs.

The CDR3 sequence: CTRSPALGSKNIQYF. The CDR3 DNA reads as TGCACCAGGAGCCCCGCGCTGGGCTCCAAAAACATTCAGTACTTC. This chain links TRBV1 with TRBJ2-4; the table's D call TRBD1 went unverified against the DNA. TRBV1 is recorded as a pseudogene. The CDR3 runs 15 residues.